The present T cell receptor (beta chain) was sequenced within a study of blood T cell repertoires in COVID-19 (dated by TCRdb to the early 2020s). About the investigation overall: The collaborator samples originated in the United States, Italy and Spain and spanned the acute and convalescent phases of COVID-19. The prospective study material was composed of cDNA or gDNA derived from T cells, B-cell-depleted T cells, or PBMCs. Deeply sampled blood TCRbeta repertoires from subjects exposed to, actively infected with, or recovered from COVID-19 were included in the dataset. The repertoires were released in a freely available public database intended as a resource for research on the immune response to SARS-CoV-2. Samples came from the ongoing ImmuneRACE study (first 160 participants) plus 1,254 subjects from 6 global collaborators. Nearly every sample came with metadata listing a de-identified subject ID, COVID-19 status, age in years and sex. HLA class I and class II types, where available, came from metadata supplied by the sample provider rather than from assay-based typing. The study at large found these results: The amount of clinical and demographic metadata varied by source and participant and was provided uncurated.

Of note for this clone: Which antigen it targets is not known. The input lacks base qualities; no much larger clone sits a single base away.

TCRbeta CDR3 regions were amplified from genomic DNA by means of the immunoSEQ Assay, a bias-controlled multiplex PCR. The study's own analysis went as follows. Within the assay, amplification of reference gene primers was used to estimate how many nucleated cells each sample contained. To quantify the absolute abundance of each unique TCRbeta CDR3 rearrangement, sequence reads were collapsed and filtered. For each sample, productive Simpson clonality was calculated as the square root of Simpson's diversity index across productive rearrangements. TCRdb took this table from immuneACCESS and kept in-frame rearrangements with V and J called. Such tables lack part of the clones; where checked against another copy, unresolved V genes explain under half of the gap, and the rest is unexplained. The V and J calls and clone size come from that table; D and trimming were worked out from the DNA. For this sample the table gives hundreds of thousands of clones, of which 80% to 90% were detected only once. Of the sample, about 3% falls within the top ten clones.

At one collaborating source in Seattle, patients were enrolled during active infection and were followed longitudinally through the course of disease. Collaborating institutions collected whole blood in K2EDTA tubes following their own protocols. Collaborator samples were shipped for TCRbeta analysis as frozen whole blood, isolated PBMCs, or DNA extracted from either sample type. V sheds 4 bases and J sheds 9 bases, leaving 7 bases between their ends. The CDR3 holds 11 amino acids from the cysteine to the phenylalanine. The only DNA kept is the CDR3, 33 bases in frame from the first base. CDR1 and CDR2, looked up from the germline V gene (reference sequence), are LGHDT and YNNKEL.

Material: peripheral blood. The chain links TRBV3-1 (or the pseudogene TRBV3-2) with TRBJ2-1, with TRBD2 tentatively as D gene (6 bases match). The clonotype comes from a woman aged 30 to 39 with COVID-19, enrolled during active disease. The DNA sequence reads TGTGCCAGCAGCCTAGCGGTTGAGCAGTTCTTC. It codes for CASSLAVEQFF.